The TCR beta chain described here comes from a study of OX40 agonist ivuxolimab in advanced cancers. Some clones are missing from TCRdb's copy, which holds only in-frame ones; the method was immunoSEQ multiplex PCR. The data contain approximately 50,000 clones, approximately 90% of them singletons. From germline, CDR1 is SEHNR and CDR2 FQNEAQ (reference sequence). V was pared by 2 bases and J by 9 bases, with 19 bases between. This CDR3 spans 15 amino acids. Source: CD4+ or CD8+ T cells sorted from blood, taken in a trial of the OX40 agonist ivuxolimab. The receptor was isolated from an adult with an advanced solid tumor such as melanoma, head and neck, liver or kidney cancer. The chain links TRBV7-9 to TRBJ1-1; tentative D call: TRBD1 (6 bases). In nucleotides, the CDR3 is TGTGCCAGCAGCTTATTAGAGGGGGAAGGGGGAAAAGCTTTCTTT. It is translated as CASSLLEGEGGKAFF. The full variable domain, rest sourced from reference TRBV7-9 and TRBJ1-1, is DTGVSQNPRHKITKRGQNVTFRCDPISEHNRLYWYRQTLGQGPEFLTYFQNEAQLEKSRLLSDRFSAERPKGSFSTLEIQRTEQGDSAMYLCASSLLEGEGGKAFFGQGTRLTVV.